These T cell receptor beta chains were read from a single sample in a study of CD8 T cells in ankylosing spondylitis. TCRdb redid the calling of the 5' RACE reads with MiXCR, one entry per CDR3 protein. The profile covers 500,000 to 550,000 distinct CDR3 sequences, with more than 9.5% appearing a single time and over 6.5% taken by the ten largest. Specimen: blood, either unsorted or a sorted T cell fraction (not recorded which). Receptors originate from a male donor with ankylosing spondylitis. Both conserved end residues are part of each CDR3. The D gene is left open where the match is weak. Only part of the rows carry a size: once, few, many, or a class if the clone is expanded.

TRBD1	.	TRBJ2-5	TRBV10-3	CAISASGTGPETQYF	TGTGCCATCAGTGCCTCCGGGACAGGCCCTGAGACCCAGTACTTC
.	few	TRBJ1-2	TRBV11-2	CASRVGVDYGYTF	TGTGCCAGCAGGGTCGGAGTGGACTATGGCTACACCTTC
.	few	TRBJ2-1	TRBV12-3/TRBV12-4	CASSSAGHNEQFF	TGTGCCAGCAGTTCCGCGGGTCACAATGAGCAGTTCTTC
.	.	TRBJ2-1	TRBV5-6	CASSSPQGLINEQFF	TGTGCCAGCAGCTCCCCCCAAGGGCTTATCAATGAGCAGTTCTTC
TRBD2	.	TRBJ2-3	TRBV7-8	CASLRGRVGTSTDTQYF	TGTGCCAGCCTGCGCGGGAGAGTTGGGACTTCCACAGATACGCAGTATTTT
TRBD1	.	TRBJ2-5	TRBV7-2	CASSRVTGGQETQYF	TGTGCCAGCAGCCGGGTGACAGGGGGCCAAGAGACCCAGTACTTC
TRBD1	.	TRBJ2-7	TRBV7-8	CASSPSGTGGYEQYF	TGTGCCAGCAGCCCCTCGGGGACAGGGGGCTACGAGCAGTACTTC
TRBD1	.	TRBJ2-2	TRBV28	CASSRLDRANTGELFF	TGTGCCAGCAGTAGGCTGGACAGGGCGAACACCGGGGAGCTGTTTTTT
.	few	TRBJ2-7	TRBV29-1	CSVQTSSGEQYF	TGCAGCGTTCAGACTAGTTCCGGCGAGCAGTACTTC
TRBD2	many	TRBJ2-1	TRBV24-1	CATSDSRTGGYNEQFF	TGTGCCACCAGTGATTCCCGGACGGGGGGATACAATGAGCAGTTCTTC
TRBD2	many	TRBJ2-5	TRBV5-1	CASRPLAGETQYF	TGCGCCAGCAGACCGCTAGCGGGAGAGACCCAGTACTTC
TRBD2	few	TRBJ2-5	TRBV20-1	CSASPGLAGGPYQETQYF	TGCAGTGCTTCGCCGGGACTAGCGGGAGGACCGTACCAAGAGACCCAGTACTTC
TRBD1	.	TRBJ1-1	TRBV19	CATKTLTGGTEAFF	TGTGCCACAAAAACACTGACAGGGGGCACTGAAGCTTTCTTT
.	few	TRBJ2-2	TRBV29-1	CSVESRVGGTGELFF	TGCAGCGTTGAATCCAGGGTGGGTGGCACCGGGGAGCTGTTTTTT
TRBD2	.	TRBJ2-7	TRBV5-1	CASSWISGGSYEQYF	TGCGCCAGCAGCTGGATTAGCGGGGGGTCCTACGAGCAGTACTTC
.	.	TRBJ2-3	TRBV9	CASSVAPRERDTQYF	TGTGCCAGCAGCGTAGCTCCACGGGAGCGAGATACGCAGTATTTT
.	.	TRBJ2-1	TRBV20-1	CSASRSAGYSEQFF	TGCAGTGCTAGCCGGTCAGCGGGTTATAGTGAGCAGTTCTTC
.	many	TRBJ2-3	TRBV29-1	CSVERESDTQYF	TGCAGCGTTGAGAGGGAATCGGATACGCAGTATTTT
TRBD2	.	TRBJ2-1	TRBV20-1	CSAGLAGPNEQFF	TGCAGTGCGGGACTAGCAGGTCCCAATGAGCAGTTCTTC
.	many	TRBJ2-7	TRBV5-1	CASSPGGSTYEQYF	TGCGCCAGCAGCCCCGGGGGATCTACCTACGAGCAGTACTTC
.	many	TRBJ2-2	TRBV5-6	CASSRGLNTGELFF	TGTGCCAGCAGCAGAGGGCTTAACACCGGGGAGCTGTTTTTT
.	few	TRBJ1-1	TRBV12-3/TRBV12-4	CASRTTGSPARTEAFF	TGTGCCAGCAGAACCACAGGGTCTCCGGCTAGGACTGAAGCTTTCTTT
.	few	TRBJ1-2	TRBV27	CASSFYGPGGGYTF	TGTGCCAGCAGTTTCTACGGGCCTGGGGGAGGCTACACCTTC
.	.	TRBJ2-6	TRBV18	CASSPRVGQTVLTF	TGTGCCAGCTCACCACGGGTGGGCCAGACCGTCCTGACTTTC
.	once	TRBJ2-1	TRBV7-9	CASLRTAGNEQFF	TGTGCCAGCTTAAGGACGGCTGGCAATGAGCAGTTCTTC
.	few	TRBJ2-1	TRBV20-1	CSASRWGELYNEQFF	TGCAGTGCTAGCAGATGGGGGGAACTCTACAATGAGCAGTTCTTC
TRBD1	.	TRBJ2-3	TRBV11-2	CASLRGQEGDTQYF	TGTGCCAGTCTTAGGGGGCAAGAAGGAGATACGCAGTATTTT
.	.	TRBJ2-5	TRBV29-1	CSVEDHGNRETQYF	TGCAGCGTTGAAGATCACGGTAACCGGGAGACCCAGTACTTC
.	.	TRBJ1-2	TRBV7-9	CASNALGMTNYGYTF	TGTGCCAGCAACGCTCTAGGGATGACTAACTATGGCTACACCTTC
.	few	TRBJ1-5	TRBV6-5	CASSYSIGFYSNQPQHF	TGTGCCAGCAGTTACTCGATCGGCTTCTATAGCAATCAGCCCCAGCATTTT
TRBD1	.	TRBJ1-5	TRBV20-1	CSARDPGQGNDQPQHF	TGCAGTGCTAGAGATCCCGGACAGGGAAATGATCAGCCCCAGCATTTT
.	.	TRBJ2-1	TRBV6-1	CASSETTRHSDNEQFF	TGTGCCAGCAGTGAAACGACCAGGCACTCGGACAATGAGCAGTTCTTC